The next 10 T cell receptor beta chains were all read from a single sample in a study of T cells in Graves' hyperthyroidism and ophthalmopathy. TCR beta CDR3 regions were amplified from RNA. HTBI primers were employed in a first-round RT-PCR of the TCR CDR3. MiXCR, applied by TCRdb to the multiplex PCR reads, yields one record per CDR3 protein. The sample lists approximately 600,000 distinct CDR3 sequences; around 14% were seen once. Sequencing was carried out using blood. These receptors were taken from a woman aged 25 to 39 with Graves' hyperthyroidism that later progressed to Graves' ophthalmopathy.

V usage is TRBV3-1 and J usage is TRBJ2-3; no firm D call. From germline, CDR1 is LGHDT and CDR2 YNNKEL (reference sequence). CDR3 size: 16 residues. Trimming took 0 bases from V and 1 from J, leaving 11 bases between them. This CDR3 is CASSQEAAAGTDTQYF. The DNA for the CDR3 is TGTGCCAGCAGCCAAGAGGCCGCGGCAGGCACAGATACGCAGTATTTT.

This clonotype was counted ten times or more. This rearrangement joins TRBV12-5 to TRBJ2-7, with no clear D. Germline lookup yields CDR1 LGHNT and CDR2 FRNRAP. Deletions cut 0 bases from V and 0 bases from J, with 18 bases between. The CDR3 spans 18 residues. The CDR3: CASGLVPLQDGSSYEQYF. CDR3 nucleotide sequence: TGTGCTAGTGGTTTGGTACCCCTCCAGGACGGAAGCTCCTACGAGCAGTACTTC.

In its sample, this clonotype was seen a few times. This chain connects TRBV5-8 to TRBJ2-1; 8 nucleotides line up with TRBD2. Germline values: CDR1 SGHTS, CDR2 YDEGEE. This CDR3 is built from 15 residues. After removal of 4 bases from V and 0 bases from J, the junction contained 3 bases not matched to a gene. The CDR3 DNA follows: TGTGCCAGCAGCAGGGGACTAGTCTCCTACAATGAGCAGTTCTTC. It codes for CASSRGLVSYNEQFF.

At least ten counts were recorded for this clonotype. V and J are TRBV11-2 and TRBJ1-3, with D possibly matching TRBD1 (5 bases). The germline V and J ends were trimmed by 4 bases and 1 base, with 20 bases remaining between them. The CDR3 totals 18 residues. The V gene's germline CDR1 is SGHAT and CDR2 FQNNGV. DNA of the CDR3: TGTGCCAGCAGCTATCTGGTATGGGACCAAGGATCTGGAAACACCATATATTTT. Its translation: CASSYLVWDQGSGNTIYF.

The V call is TRBV6-1, the J call TRBJ1-2; a possible D gene is TRBD1 (5 bases). This CDR3 has 16 residues. Trimming stripped 5 bases from V and 6 bases from J, with 22 bases between. CDR1 and CDR2 (germline): MNHNS, SASEGT. This CDR3 is CASSQGPRPDWNGYTF. CDR3 DNA: TGTGCCAGCAGTCAGGGCCCGCGCCCAGATTGGAATGGCTACACCTTC.

This clonotype was picked up a small number of times. Relative to the germline gene, one junction end is altered; a read error may explain this. The rearrangement joins TRBV20-1 to TRBJ2-4; 9 nucleotides agree with TRBD2. The CDR3 runs 15 residues. Germline V gene lookup returns CDR1 DFQATT and CDR2 SNEGSKA (reference sequence). The CDR3 spells CSAPKGGRATNIQYF. In nucleotides, the CDR3 is TGCAGTGCTCCCAAGGGCGGGAGGGCCACAAACATTCAGTACTTC.

This clonotype was observed many times. The J gene is TRBJ2-5, the V gene TRBV7-2, with 10 positions matching TRBD2. V lost 4 bases, J lost 3 bases, and 5 bases stayed unmatched. The germline V gene has CDR1 SGHTA and CDR2 FQGNSA. The length of the CDR3 is 15 residues. This CDR3 is CASSYWTSGKETQYF. CDR3 sequence (DNA): TGTGCCAGCAGCTACTGGACTAGCGGTAAAGAGACCCAGTACTTC.

There are many counts of this clonotype. J is TRBJ1-4 and V is TRBV30; TRBD1 might be the D (6 bases). CDR1 GTSNPN and CDR2 SVGIG come from the germline V gene (reference sequence). Trimming shortened V by 4 bases and J by 6 bases, and 21 bases separated the two germline ends. The CDR3 covers 16 residues. CDR3 sequence (DNA): TGTGCCTGGAACCGGGACAAGTCCATATGGGATGAAAAACTGTTTTTT. Protein product: CAWNRDKSIWDEKLFF.

This clonotype was detected many times. The V and J genes are TRBV7-9 and TRBJ1-2, with a tentative D call TRBD1 (6 bases). V was pared by 5 bases and J by 7 bases, with 14 bases between. The length of the CDR3 is 13 residues. CDR1 and CDR2 from the germline V gene are SEHNR and FQNEAQ (reference sequence). The CDR3 DNA is TGTGCCAGCAGCCAAAGCGAGGGGGGTGGCTACACCTTC. Protein: CASSQSEGGGYTF.

This clonotype was found many times. This chain joins TRBV6-1 and TRBJ1-2; D remains unclear. The CDR3 sequence is 13 residues long. With 7 bases removed from V and 4 bases from J, the gap between germline ends came to 13 bases. CDR1 MNHNS and CDR2 SASEGT come from the germline V gene. CDR3 DNA: TGTGCCAGCACCATGGATCTCCCCTATGGCTACACCTTC. Translating gives CASTMDLPYGYTF.